This T cell receptor (beta chain) was observed in a study of blood T cell repertoires in COVID-19. About the research overall: Sources were T cells, B-cell-depleted T cells, or PBMCs; the material itself was cDNA or gDNA.

CDR1 and CDR2 (germline): GTSNPN, SVGIG (reference sequence). Trimming at V came to 2 bases and at J to 2 bases, leaving 6 bases not matched to a gene. CDR3 length: 15 residues. Profiling relied on immunoSEQ multiplex PCR, and the TCRdb table lists in-frame clones only, not all of them. The table records about 150,000 clones, 86% of them present only once. This clone came up a few times. The source is a man in his fifties or sixties who had recovered from COVID-19. J is TRBJ1-3 and V is TRBV30; 7 bases match TRBD1. The material sequenced was PBMCs or T cells enriched from blood (not recorded which). The CDR3 coding sequence is TGTGCCTGGAGTAGAATCAGGGGGACTGGAAACACCATATATTTT. It translates to CAWSRIRGTGNTIYF.